A selection of T cell receptor beta chains follows, all from one sample in a study of blood T cell repertoires in COVID-19. Method: immunoSEQ multiplex PCR; TCRdb's copy keeps in-frame clones and lacks some. This table has 250,000 to 300,000 clones, approximately 84% appearing once. Material: PBMCs or T cells enriched from blood (not recorded which). Receptors were obtained from a man in his late teens or twenties who had recovered from COVID-19. Each CDR3 is given with its conserved first and last residue. Fields, in order: J gene, V gene, CDR3 protein.

TRBJ2-3,TRBV12-5,CASGLASGGLTDTQYF
TRBJ2-1,TRBV27,CASSISREGEQFF
TRBJ2-3,TRBV12-5,CASGLAVLGVGTDTQYF
TRBJ2-1,TRBV19,CASSVTSGGNEQFF
TRBJ1-1,TRBV7-3,CASSLQLLGNTEAFF
TRBJ1-1,TRBV7-3,CASSPTGLDGAFF
TRBJ2-7,TRBV5-1,CASSLGGTSSSYEQYF
TRBJ1-1,TRBV19,CASSIDLDSVNTEAFF
TRBJ2-4,TRBV11-2,CASSLEGRAGAKNIQYF
TRBJ1-1,TRBV5-5,CASSLAGWNTEAFF
TRBJ2-7,TRBV6-2/TRBV6-3,CASSYWRGSYEQYF
TRBJ1-1,TRBV7-9,CASSSRRGVDTEAFF
TRBJ1-3,TRBV11-3,CASMPSPSGNTIYF
TRBJ1-6,TRBV5-4,CASSSPGQLSSPLHF
TRBJ2-1,TRBV27,CASSLSAVAGGVRNEQFF
TRBJ2-1,TRBV28,CASSGPSGKNEQFF
TRBJ1-1,TRBV11-2,CASSLVLGGSTEAFF
TRBJ2-2,TRBV2,CASSEALGLASGELFF
TRBJ2-7,TRBV6-1,CASSERHIAGGLYEQYF
TRBJ2-5,TRBV2,CASSDIVAGGYQYF
TRBJ2-1,TRBV5-6,CASSVGQRSSYNEQFF
TRBJ2-1,TRBV6-5,CASSYTRYNEQFF
TRBJ1-1,TRBV28,CASSGGTLNTEAFF
TRBJ2-1,TRBV19,CASSSTWRRAFSYNEQFF